This T cell receptor (beta chain) stems from a study of synovial regulatory T cells in juvenile arthritis (dated by TCRdb to between 2015 and 2017). In terms of the full investigation: Among sequenced patients, three were therapy-naive, one received methotrexate plus infliximab, 6 or 7 received methotrexate, and one had no treatment information. The TCR repertoire comparisons covered Treg and Teff subsets from about 10 JIA patients with active disease. The study compared TCRbeta CDR3 repertoires of blood iaTreg cells, other blood Treg cells and synovial fluid Treg cells from matched patient samples. Effector T cell subsets from the study cohort were also sequenced for comparisons, but the Treg dataset by itself includes only blood Treg cells and synovial fluid Treg cells.

Points the paper makes about the study in general: More CDR3 sequences were shared by synovial Treg cells with iaTreg cells than with other blood Treg cells, and a closer relation was confirmed by Chao-Jaccard similarity. Blood iaTreg cells showed lower TCR diversity than other blood Treg cells, consistent with antigen-driven expansion. iaTreg TCR repertoires were largely private across patients and partially overlapped with synovial Teff and blood CPL repertoires.

The CDR3, cysteine through phenylalanine, is 15 amino acids long. No DNA has been recorded. Taken from the germline V gene, the CDR1 and CDR2 loops are MNHEY and SVGAGI. Points on this clone: It lacks a known antigen.

TCR repertoire donors were some 11 juvenile idiopathic arthritis patients with active disease who had not reached inactive disease, 3 polyarticular and 8 oligoarticular. The median age of the TCR-sequenced patients was just under 12 years (range roughly 2.3-25), and their median disease duration was roughly 7 years (range 0.2-19.1). Samples for TCR repertoire analysis were collected at two centres in Italy. Peripheral blood mononuclear cells were isolated using a Histopaque-1077 density gradient and were cryopreserved in around 90% FCS with around 10% DMSO. The library was produced with the immunoSEQ multiplex PCR assay. Adaptive Biotechnologies carried out the TCRbeta CDR3 sequencing. As for the authors' bioinformatics: Repertoire similarity was assessed using the Chao-modified Jaccard index and the median clonotype overlap from 200 random subsamples at equal sample size. The similarity analyses were run on either productive nucleotide sequences or amino acid sequences translated in silico. Repertoires were compared using hierarchical clustering with single linkage and t-SNE, both based on Chao-modified Jaccard distances. Repertoire diversity was quantified with the Renyi index, after sample size normalisation, across a range of alpha values. Held by TCRdb, this immuneACCESS table contains in-frame sequences only and omits some clones. Under half of the omission traces to an unresolved V gene where checked; the cause of the rest is unknown. That table is the source of V, J and clone size, and D and trimming were worked out from the DNA. The sample table includes roughly 8,400 clones. The ten largest make up approximately 1.8% of the sample.

The sequencing input was Treg cells from blood. Reading the label with the study, this specimen's cell subset or site is: remaining (HLA-DR-negative) circulating blood Treg cells. The source is a donor aged 2-29 years with juvenile idiopathic arthritis. Rearrangement joined TRBV6-5 to TRBJ2-1; with no DNA, the TCRdb D assignment of TRBD2 cannot be verified. The CDR3 protein is CASSLRATLTLGEVF.